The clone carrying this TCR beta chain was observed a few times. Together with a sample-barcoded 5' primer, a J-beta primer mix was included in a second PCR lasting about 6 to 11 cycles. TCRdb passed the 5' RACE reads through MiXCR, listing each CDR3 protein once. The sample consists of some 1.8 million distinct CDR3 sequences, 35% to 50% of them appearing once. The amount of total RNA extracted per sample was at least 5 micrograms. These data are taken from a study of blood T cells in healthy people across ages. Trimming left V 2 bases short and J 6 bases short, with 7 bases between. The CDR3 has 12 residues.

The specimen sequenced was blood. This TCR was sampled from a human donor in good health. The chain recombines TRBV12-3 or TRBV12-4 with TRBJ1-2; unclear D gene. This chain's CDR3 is CASSLIANGYTF. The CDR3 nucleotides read TGTGCCAGCAGTTTAATTGCCAATGGCTACACCTTC.